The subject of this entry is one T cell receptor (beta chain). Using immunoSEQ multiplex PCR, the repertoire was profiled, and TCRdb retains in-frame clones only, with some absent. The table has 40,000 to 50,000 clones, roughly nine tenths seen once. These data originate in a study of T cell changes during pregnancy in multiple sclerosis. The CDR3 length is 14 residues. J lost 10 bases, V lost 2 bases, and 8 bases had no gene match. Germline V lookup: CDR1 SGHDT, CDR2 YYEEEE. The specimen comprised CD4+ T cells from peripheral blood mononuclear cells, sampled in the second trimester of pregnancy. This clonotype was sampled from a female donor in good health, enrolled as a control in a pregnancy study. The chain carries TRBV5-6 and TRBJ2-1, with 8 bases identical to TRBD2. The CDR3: CASSFTSGSGEQFF. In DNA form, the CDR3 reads TGTGCCAGCAGCTTCACTAGCGGTAGCGGGGAGCAGTTCTTC.